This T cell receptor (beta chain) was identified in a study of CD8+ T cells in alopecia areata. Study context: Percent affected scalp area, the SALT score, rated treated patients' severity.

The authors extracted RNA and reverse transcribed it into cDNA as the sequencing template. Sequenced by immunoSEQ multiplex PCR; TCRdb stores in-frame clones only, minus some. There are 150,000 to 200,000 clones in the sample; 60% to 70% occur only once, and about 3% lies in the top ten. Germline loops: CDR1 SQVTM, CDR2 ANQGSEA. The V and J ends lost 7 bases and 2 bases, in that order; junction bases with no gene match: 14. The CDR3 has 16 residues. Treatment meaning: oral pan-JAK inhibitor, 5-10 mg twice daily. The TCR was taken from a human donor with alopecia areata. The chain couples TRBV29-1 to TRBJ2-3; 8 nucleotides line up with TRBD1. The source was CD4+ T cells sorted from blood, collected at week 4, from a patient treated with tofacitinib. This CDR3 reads CSACRPQGGVTDTQYF. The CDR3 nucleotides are TGCAGCGCGTGCCGCCCACAGGGGGGAGTCACAGATACGCAGTATTTT.